These 30 T cell receptor beta chains were sequenced from one sample in a study of identical twins. TCRdb called the 5' RACE reads again in MiXCR, with one record for every CDR3 protein. Of 410,000 or so distinct CDR3 sequences listed, around 18% are singletons. Sequencing was done on a sample of naive T cells sorted from blood. Receptors originate from a man between 50 and 59 years old in good health.

The chain links TRBV6-5 to TRBJ1-2; 7 bases are a match to TRBD1. Germline assignment: CDR1 MNHEY and CDR2 SVGAGI. J was trimmed by 9 bases and V by 5 bases; bases with no gene match: 9. This CDR3 contains 13 residues. CDR3 sequence reads: CASSTSRTGSYTF. CDR3 nucleotide sequence: TGTGCCAGCAGTACTTCTAGGACAGGAAGCTACACCTTC.

This clonotype was seen a few times. The rearrangement links TRBV6-1 to TRBJ2-2; 15 positions match TRBD2. Trimming removed 8 bases from V and 2 bases from J; junction bases left unmatched: 9. CDR3 length: 18 amino acids. CDR1 and CDR2 (germline): MNHNS, SASEGT. CDR3 residues: CASGQGLAGGRNTGELFF. DNA of the CDR3: TGTGCCAGCGGGCAAGGACTAGCGGGGGGGAGAAACACCGGGGAGCTGTTTTTT.

The chain uses TRBV7-2 and TRBJ2-2; tentatively, D is TRBD1 or TRBD2 (5 bases each). The V and J ends lost 1 base and 2 bases respectively, with 11 bases between them. The CDR3 length is 16 residues. Germline CDR1 and CDR2: SGHTA and FQGNSA. The CDR3 loop reads CASSLVAGSNTGELFF. CDR3 DNA: TGTGCCAGCAGCTTAGTGGCAGGGAGTAACACCGGGGAGCTGTTTTTT.

The chain links TRBV6-2 or TRBV6-3 to TRBJ2-3; D unresolved. The CDR3 runs to 16 residues. V lost 0 bases and J 4 bases, leaving 14 bases between the germline ends. CDR1 is MNHEY and CDR2 is SVGEGT in the germline V gene. CDR3 DNA: TGTGCCAGCAGTTACTCCCCGAGTTATATCCCAGATACGCAGTATTTT. This sequence encodes CASSYSPSYIPDTQYF.

Here the CDR3 reads CASRPPGQGNTGELFF. CDR3 in DNA: TGCGCCAGCAGACCACCGGGACAGGGTAACACCGGGGAGCTGTTTTTT. The genes are TRBV5-1 and TRBJ2-2, with 9 bases lining up with TRBD1. The germline CDR1 and CDR2 sequences are SGHRS and YFSETQ. The trim removed 5 bases at V and 2 bases at J, leaving 7 bases unmatched. The CDR3 spans 16 residues.

In nucleotides, the CDR3 is TGTGCCAGCAGTCTACGGACTACTTTGCAAGAGACCCAGTACTTC. This encodes CASSLRTTLQETQYF. V usage is TRBV27 and J usage is TRBJ2-5; D may be TRBD2 (6 bases). Germline V gene lookup returns CDR1 MNHEY and CDR2 SMNVEV (reference sequence). V shed 5 bases and J shed 2 bases, with 15 bases lying between them. This CDR3 spans 15 amino acids.

The chain uses TRBV5-1 and TRBJ1-1; 8 bases fit TRBD1. J was trimmed by 1 base and V by 8 bases; bases with no gene match: 7. The CDR3 covers 14 residues. Per the germline V gene, CDR1 is SGHRS and CDR2 is YFSETQ. DNA for the CDR3: TGCGCCAGTGCCGCAGGGGGCCAGAACACTGAAGCTTTCTTT. Protein sequence: CASAAGGQNTEAFF.

V and J are TRBV20-1 and TRBJ1-4, with TRBD1 identical over 11 bases. The junction had 5 bases not matched to a gene; V was cut back by 0 bases and J by 8 bases. Germline CDR1 reads DFQATT; CDR2 reads SNEGSKA (reference sequence). The CDR3 contains 15 residues. CDR3 sequence reads: CSARDGQGAGEKLFF. The CDR3 DNA reads TGCAGTGCTAGAGATGGACAGGGGGCGGGAGAAAAACTGTTTTTT.

This sequence joins TRBV4-3 and TRBJ2-1; TRBD2 matches 9 bases. Germline V gene sequence: CDR1 LGHNA, CDR2 YSLEER. CDR3 length: 16 residues. V lost 3 bases and J lost 7; bases outside the gene matches: 10. Here the CDR3 reads CASSHRGIAGDNEQFF. CDR3 bases: TGCGCCAGCAGCCATAGGGGGATAGCGGGAGATAATGAGCAGTTCTTC.

The chain links TRBV29-1 to TRBJ2-7; the D gene is possibly TRBD2 (7 bases). The CDR3 extends over 12 amino acids. Trimming left V 5 bases short and J 5 bases short, with 13 bases between. Germline values: CDR1 SQVTM, CDR2 ANQGSEA. CDR3 nucleotide sequence: TGCAGCGTTCTAGGGGGACTAAACGAGCAGTACTTC. It specifies CSVLGGLNEQYF.

Ten or more counts support this clonotype. V and J are TRBV5-6 and TRBJ2-7, with 8 bases matching TRBD2. Germline trimming cut 6 bases from V and 6 bases from J; bases unmatched to any gene: 14. Germline V gene lookup returns CDR1 SGHDT and CDR2 YYEEEE. This CDR3 comprises 15 residues. Here the CDR3 reads CASTFLSGRNSEQYF. The CDR3 DNA reads TGTGCCAGCACCTTCCTCAGCGGGAGAAACAGCGAGCAGTACTTC.

The sample holds many counts of this clonotype. CDR3 sequence: CASSDPTGIFSPSYEQYF. CDR3 in DNA: TGTGCCAGCAGTGACCCGACAGGGATATTCTCACCCTCCTACGAGCAGTACTTC. The chain links TRBV12-3 or TRBV12-4 to TRBJ2-7; 7 bases are a match to TRBD1. Germline trimming cut 5 bases from V and 0 bases from J; bases unmatched to any gene: 16. The CDR3 is 18 amino acids.

The chain is built from TRBV29-1 and TRBJ2-3; possible D gene TRBD2, 6 bases. The germline V gene has CDR1 SQVTM and CDR2 ANQGSEA. Trimming removed 3 bases at V and 7 bases at J, with 11 bases between. The CDR3 totals 12 residues. The CDR3 coding sequence is TGCAGCGTTGAGGGACTGGCAAATACGCAGTATTTT. Translation: CSVEGLANTQYF.

The chain has TRBV28 and TRBJ1-6, with 8 nucleotides matching TRBD1. Germline CDR1 reads MDHEN; CDR2 reads SYDVKM. V was clipped by 0 bases and J by 10 bases; unmatched bases: 5. This CDR3 has 15 residues. The CDR3 nucleotides are TGTGCCAGCAGTTTATGGGGCAGGGGGCAATCACCCCTCCACTTT. Translation: CASSLWGRGQSPLHF.

This clonotype showed up many times. J is TRBJ2-5 and V is TRBV5-1; TRBD1 aligns across 11 bases. The V gene's germline CDR1 is SGHRS and CDR2 YFSETQ. The CDR3 length is 15 residues. V shed 4 bases and J 6 bases; nucleotides not matched to a gene: 8. The DNA of the CDR3 is TGCGCCAGCAGCCCCGGACAGGGGGCTTCGAAGACCCAGTACTTC. Its translation is CASSPGQGASKTQYF.

This clonotype appeared a few times. The chain recombines TRBV15 with TRBJ1-4; TRBD1 is a possible D gene (6 bases). The V end was cut by 8 bases, the J end by 0 bases, with 16 bases between. CDR3 length: 16 amino acids. The germline V gene encodes CDR1 LNHNV and CDR2 YYDKDF (reference sequence). In nucleotides, the CDR3 is TGTGCCACCGGTGACAGGATGATTTCAACTAATGAAAAACTGTTTTTT. This codes for CATGDRMISTNEKLFF.

This chain links TRBV12-3 or TRBV12-4 with TRBJ1-1, with D hard to call. Trimming shortened V by 6 bases and J by 6 bases, and 17 bases separated the two germline ends. This CDR3 comprises 14 residues. CDR3 sequence: CASSLGSSGAEAFF. For the CDR3, the DNA is TGTGCCAGCAGCTTGGGATCTTCCGGCGCTGAAGCTTTCTTT.

This clonotype was observed a few times. This chain's CDR3 is CASSLGLPDNEQFF. Written as DNA, the CDR3 is TGTGCCAGCAGTTTGGGTTTACCTGACAATGAGCAGTTCTTC. This chain joins TRBV7-9 and TRBJ2-1; D gene ambiguous. The CDR3 runs to 14 residues. V was pared by 6 bases and J by 5 bases, with 14 bases between. Germline-derived CDR1 and CDR2 are SEHNR and FQNEAQ (reference sequence).

V and J are TRBV7-9 and TRBJ2-7; TRBD2 matches 11 bases. V was clipped by 5 bases and J by 2 bases; unmatched bases: 5. The length of the CDR3 is 15 residues. CDR1 and CDR2 from the germline V gene are SEHNR and FQNEAQ (reference sequence). The CDR3 reads CASSVLAGGTYEQYF. CDR3 DNA sequence: TGTGCCAGCAGCGTCCTAGCGGGGGGCACCTACGAGCAGTACTTC.

This clonotype has more than one count but fewer than ten. V usage is TRBV20-1 and J usage is TRBJ2-5; D gene uncertain. Per germline, CDR1 DFQATT and CDR2 SNEGSKA (reference sequence). Between the trimmed V and J ends, which lost 6 bases and 0 bases, there was a span of 14 bases. The CDR3 extends over 14 amino acids. The CDR3 is CSASKGWYQETQYF. As DNA, the CDR3 is TGCAGTGCGTCTAAAGGGTGGTACCAAGAGACCCAGTACTTC.

This clonotype was seen a handful of times. V is TRBV12-3 or TRBV12-4 and J is TRBJ2-2, with D perhaps being TRBD1 or TRBD2 (5 bases each). This CDR3 spans 16 amino acids. V lost 4 bases and J lost 1, with 13 bases in between. DNA of the CDR3: TGTGCCAGCAGTTCAGCCGGGACGGTGAACACCGGGGAGCTGTTTTTT. Residues: CASSSAGTVNTGELFF.

V gene TRBV15 combines with J gene TRBJ2-4; 8 nucleotides agree with TRBD1. The CDR3 runs 15 residues. Trimming took 3 bases from V and 7 from J; bases not matched to a gene: 8. From germline, CDR1 is LNHNV and CDR2 YYDKDF (reference sequence). DNA for the CDR3: TGTGCCACCAGCAGGGGTTCTACAGGGGGGAACATTCAGTACTTC. Its translation: CATSRGSTGGNIQYF.

This clonotype has a count of ten or more. The V call is TRBV5-1, the J call TRBJ1-1; D might be TRBD1 (5 bases). The V end lost 3 bases, the J end lost 1 base, and 19 bases lay between the germline ends. The length of the CDR3 is 17 residues. CDR1 is SGHRS, CDR2 YFSETQ, per germline. The CDR3 DNA is TGCGCCAGCAGCTGGGGGTGGGGAATGCAGAGGAACACTGAAGCTTTCTTT. Amino acids: CASSWGWGMQRNTEAFF.

This clonotype was counted ten times or more. This chain connects TRBV7-8 to TRBJ2-2, with 11 nucleotides matching TRBD1. J gave up 5 bases and V 4 bases, and 6 bases lay outside the gene matches. Germline V CDR1 and CDR2: SGHVS, FQNEAQ. This CDR3 is 16 amino acids long. CDR3 sequence (DNA): TGTGCCAGCAGCTCCTCGGACAGGGGGCCGACCGGGGAGCTGTTTTTT. Translation: CASSSSDRGPTGELFF.

The V call is TRBV2, the J call TRBJ2-2, with 10 bases lining up with TRBD2. The CDR3 covers 16 residues. J was trimmed by 0 bases and V by 3 bases; bases with no gene match: 1. CDR1 and CDR2 from the germline V gene are SNHLY and FYNNEI. The CDR3 here is CASSDTSGTNTGELFF. DNA for the CDR3: TGTGCCAGCAGTGATACTAGCGGGACGAACACCGGGGAGCTGTTTTTT.

This clonotype appeared a few times. The chain has TRBV7-2 and TRBJ2-1; D is unresolved. V gave up 7 bases and J gave up 1 base, with 17 bases separating them. CDR1 is SGHTA and CDR2 is FQGNSA in the germline V gene. CDR3 length equals 16 residues. CDR3 in amino acids: CASILTPLGSYNEQFF. The CDR3 region has the DNA TGTGCCAGCATTCTAACGCCCTTGGGGTCCTACAATGAGCAGTTCTTC.

V gene TRBV5-5 combines with J gene TRBJ2-3; 11 bases match TRBD2. V shed 5 bases and J 0 bases; nucleotides not matched to a gene: 5. The CDR3 sequence is 16 residues long. Germline V lookup: CDR1 SGHKS, CDR2 YYEKEE (reference sequence). The chain's CDR3 is CASSYRTSGSTDTQYF. The CDR3 DNA reads TGTGCCAGCAGTTACCGGACTAGCGGGAGCACAGATACGCAGTATTTT.

There are many counts of this clonotype. This chain uses TRBV7-2 with TRBJ2-1; 11 bases match TRBD2. CDR1 and CDR2 (germline): SGHTA, FQGNSA. V shed 3 bases, J shed 7 bases, and the junction held 5 bases outside the gene matches. The CDR3 length is 15 residues. This CDR3 reads CASSFIAGGVNEQFF. The CDR3, as DNA: TGTGCCAGCAGCTTTATAGCGGGAGGGGTAAATGAGCAGTTCTTC.

This clonotype was counted only a few times. V and J are TRBV27 and TRBJ2-1; TRBD2 aligns across 8 bases. The CDR3 is 15 amino acids. V lost 2 bases, J lost 7 bases, and 7 bases stayed unmatched. Germline CDR1 MNHEY, CDR2 SMNVEV (reference sequence). This chain's CDR3 is CASSLTSGSWNEQFF. CDR3 nucleotides: TGTGCCAGCAGTTTAACTAGCGGCTCGTGGAATGAGCAGTTCTTC.

This chain connects TRBV20-1 to TRBJ2-1, with TRBD2 matching 11 bases. The CDR3 contains 15 residues. The trim removed 4 bases at V and 5 bases at J, leaving 7 bases unmatched. CDR1 is DFQATT, CDR2 SNEGSKA, per germline (reference sequence). As DNA, the CDR3 is TGCAGTGCTAACTCACTAGCGGGAGATGACAATGAGCAGTTCTTC. Translated: CSANSLAGDDNEQFF.